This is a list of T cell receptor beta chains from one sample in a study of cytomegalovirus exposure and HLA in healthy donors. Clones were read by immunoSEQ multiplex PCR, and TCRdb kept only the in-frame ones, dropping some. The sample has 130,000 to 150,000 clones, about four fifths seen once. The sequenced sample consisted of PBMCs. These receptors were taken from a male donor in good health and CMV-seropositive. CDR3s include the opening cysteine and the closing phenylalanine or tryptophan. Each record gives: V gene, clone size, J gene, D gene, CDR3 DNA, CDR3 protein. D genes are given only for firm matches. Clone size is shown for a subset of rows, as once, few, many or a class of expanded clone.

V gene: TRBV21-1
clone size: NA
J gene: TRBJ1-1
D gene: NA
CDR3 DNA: TGTGCCAGCAGCCCGGAGGACCCGAACACTGAAGCTTTCTTT
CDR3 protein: CASSPEDPNTEAFF

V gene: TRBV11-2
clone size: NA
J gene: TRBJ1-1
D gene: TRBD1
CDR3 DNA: TGTGCCAGCAGCGCCAACGGACAGGGTAGGACTGAAGCTTTCTTT
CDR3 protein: CASSANGQGRTEAFF

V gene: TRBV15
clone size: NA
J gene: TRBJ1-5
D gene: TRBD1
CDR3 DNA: TGTGCCACCAGCAGCGACAGGGAACGGAATCAGCCCCAGCATTTT
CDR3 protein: CATSSDRERNQPQHF

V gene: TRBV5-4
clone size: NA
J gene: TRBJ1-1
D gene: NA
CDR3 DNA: TGTGCCAGCAGCTTGGGGCCAGGGGTGACTGAAGCTTTCTTT
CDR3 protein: CASSLGPGVTEAFF

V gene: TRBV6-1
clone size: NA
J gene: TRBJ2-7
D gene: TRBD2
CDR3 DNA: TGTGCCAGCAGGGCGGGGGGTCTTTCCTACGAGCAGTACTTC
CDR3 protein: CASRAGGLSYEQYF

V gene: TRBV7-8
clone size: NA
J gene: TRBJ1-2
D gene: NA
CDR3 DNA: TGTGCCAGCAGCTTAGCGATCGGGGGGGGTGGCTACACCTTC
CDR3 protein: CASSLAIGGGGYTF

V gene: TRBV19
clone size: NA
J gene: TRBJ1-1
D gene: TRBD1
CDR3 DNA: TGTGCCAGTAGTATAGGGGACAGGCGAGCTTTCTTT
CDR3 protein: CASSIGDRRAFF

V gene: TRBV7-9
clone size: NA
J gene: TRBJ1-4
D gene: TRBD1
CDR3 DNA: TGTTCCAGCAGCTCTCCCACCGGGACAGACCTGGAAAAACTGTTTTTT
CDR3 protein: CSSSSPTGTDLEKLFF

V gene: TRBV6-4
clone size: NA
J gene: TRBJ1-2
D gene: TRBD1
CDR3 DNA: TGTGCCAGCAGGGGGGGACAGGGCCGTGGCTACACCTTC
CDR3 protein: CASRGGQGRGYTF

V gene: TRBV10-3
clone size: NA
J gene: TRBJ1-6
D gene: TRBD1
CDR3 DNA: TGTGCCATGAGGGACAGGGCAAATTCACCCCTCCACTTT
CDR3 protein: CAMRDRANSPLHF

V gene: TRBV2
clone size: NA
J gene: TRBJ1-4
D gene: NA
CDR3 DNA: TGTGCCAGCAGTGAAAAAGGGGGAGAGTATGAAAAACTGTTTTTT
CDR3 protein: CASSEKGGEYEKLFF

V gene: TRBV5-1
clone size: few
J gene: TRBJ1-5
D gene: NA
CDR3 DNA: TGCGCCAGCAGCCCTGGGGGGGGCAATCAGCCCCAGCATTTT
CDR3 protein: CASSPGGGNQPQHF

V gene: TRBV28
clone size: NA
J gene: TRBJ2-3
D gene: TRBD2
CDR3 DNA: TGTGCCAGCAGTTCTCTAAAGCGGGAGACTACAGATACGCAGTATTTT
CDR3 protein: CASSSLKRETTDTQYF

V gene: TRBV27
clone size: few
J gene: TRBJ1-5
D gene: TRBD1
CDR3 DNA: TGTGCCAGCGGATCACAGGGGATGGGCAATCAGCCCCAGCATTTT
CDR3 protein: CASGSQGMGNQPQHF

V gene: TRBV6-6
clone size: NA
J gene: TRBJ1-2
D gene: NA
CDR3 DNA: TGTGCCAGCGGTGGACAGATCTATGGCTACACCTTC
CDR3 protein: CASGGQIYGYTF

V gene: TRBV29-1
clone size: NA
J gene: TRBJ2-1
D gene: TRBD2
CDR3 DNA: TGCAGCGTTCGCGGGAGCCTATCCTACAATGAGCAGTTCTTC
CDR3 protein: CSVRGSLSYNEQFF

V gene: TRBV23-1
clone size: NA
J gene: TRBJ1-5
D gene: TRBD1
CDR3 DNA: TGCGCCAGCAGTCAAAAAGGGGGCTATAGCAATCAGCCCCAGCATTTT
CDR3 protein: CASSQKGGYSNQPQHF

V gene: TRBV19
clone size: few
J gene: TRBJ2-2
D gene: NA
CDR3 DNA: TGTGCCAGTAGTATTCTTCCGAACACCGGGGAGCTGTTTTTT
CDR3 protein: CASSILPNTGELFF

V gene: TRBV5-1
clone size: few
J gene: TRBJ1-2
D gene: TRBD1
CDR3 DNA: TGCGCCAGCACGCCTGGACAGGGGGCTAGGGGCTACACCTTC
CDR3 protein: CASTPGQGARGYTF

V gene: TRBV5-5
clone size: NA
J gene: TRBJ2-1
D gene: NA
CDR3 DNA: TGTGCCAGCAGCCGACAGACCAACTCCTACAATGAGCAGTTCTTC
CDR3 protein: CASSRQTNSYNEQFF

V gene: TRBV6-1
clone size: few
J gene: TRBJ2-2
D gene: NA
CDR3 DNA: TGTGCCAGCAGTGAAGTCCCTGGACATACCGGGGAGCTGTTTTTT
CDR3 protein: CASSEVPGHTGELFF

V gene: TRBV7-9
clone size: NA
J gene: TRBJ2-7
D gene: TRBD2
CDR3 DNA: TGTGCCAGCAGCTTAACAGAAGCGGGAGTAGGCTACGAGCAGTACTTC
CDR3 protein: CASSLTEAGVGYEQYF

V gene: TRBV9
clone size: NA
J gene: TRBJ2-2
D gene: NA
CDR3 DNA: TGTGCCAGCAGCGTCCGGGTCGCCGGGGAGCTGTTTTTT
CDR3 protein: CASSVRVAGELFF

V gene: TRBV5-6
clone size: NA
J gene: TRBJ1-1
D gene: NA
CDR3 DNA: TGTGCCAGCAGCTTGGCCCGGGGACATAAAGCTTTCTTT
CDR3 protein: CASSLARGHKAFF

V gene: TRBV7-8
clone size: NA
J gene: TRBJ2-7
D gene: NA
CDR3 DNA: TGTGCCAGCAGCCCGCGCGCCACTTCCTACGAGCAGTACTTC
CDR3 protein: CASSPRATSYEQYF

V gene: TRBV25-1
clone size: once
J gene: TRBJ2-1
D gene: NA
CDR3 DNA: TGTGCCAGCAGTGAATATACCGGGGACATATACAATGAGCAGTTCTTC
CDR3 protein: CASSEYTGDIYNEQFF

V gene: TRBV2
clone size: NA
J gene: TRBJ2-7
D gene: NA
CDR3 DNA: TGTGCCAGCAGCCCAACAGACGAGCAGTACTTC
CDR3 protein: CASSPTDEQYF

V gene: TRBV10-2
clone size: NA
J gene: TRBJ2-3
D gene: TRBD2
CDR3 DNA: TGCGCCAGCAGCCCGGCTAGCGGGGGGTTCACAGATACGCAGTATTTT
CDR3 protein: CASSPASGGFTDTQYF

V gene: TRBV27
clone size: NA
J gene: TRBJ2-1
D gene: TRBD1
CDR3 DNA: TGTGCCAGCAGCCCAGGACAGGGCAATGAGCAGTTCTTC
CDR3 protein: CASSPGQGNEQFF

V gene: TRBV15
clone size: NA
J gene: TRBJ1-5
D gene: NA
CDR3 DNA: TGTGCCACCAGCACAGAAGTCAGGGCCCCTGGCCAGCCCCAGCATTTT
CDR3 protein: CATSTEVRAPGQPQHF

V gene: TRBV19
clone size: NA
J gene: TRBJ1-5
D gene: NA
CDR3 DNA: TGTGCCAGTAGCCCGGGACAAGGGGCGTATCGGCCCCAGCATTTT
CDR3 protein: CASSPGQGAYRPQHF

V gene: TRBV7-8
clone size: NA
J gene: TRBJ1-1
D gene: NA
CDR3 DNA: TGTGCCAGCAGCCCTCTTTTCGAAGCTTTCTTT
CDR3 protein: CASSPLFEAFF

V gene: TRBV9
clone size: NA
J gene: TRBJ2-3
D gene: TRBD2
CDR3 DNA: TGTGCCAGCAGCCGGGGGGTCACAGATACGCAGTATTTT
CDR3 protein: CASSRGVTDTQYF

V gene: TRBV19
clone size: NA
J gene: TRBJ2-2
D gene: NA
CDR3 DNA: TGTGCCAGTAGTAGAGGGCCCACCGGGGAGCTGTTTTTT
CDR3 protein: CASSRGPTGELFF

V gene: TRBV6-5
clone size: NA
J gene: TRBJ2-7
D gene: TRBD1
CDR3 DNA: TGTGCCAGCAGTTACTCCGGGGGACAGGGCTACGAGCAGTACTTC
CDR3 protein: CASSYSGGQGYEQYF

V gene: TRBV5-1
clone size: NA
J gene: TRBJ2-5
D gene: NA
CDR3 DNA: TGCGCCAGCAGCCGTGCGCCCCCTGTGCAACAAGAGACCCAGTACTTC
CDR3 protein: CASSRAPPVQQETQYF

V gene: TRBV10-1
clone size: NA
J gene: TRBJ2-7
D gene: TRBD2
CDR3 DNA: TGCGACAGCAAAATCCCGGGGACTAGCGGGAGGAACAACGAGCAGTACTTC
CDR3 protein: CDSKIPGTSGRNNEQYF

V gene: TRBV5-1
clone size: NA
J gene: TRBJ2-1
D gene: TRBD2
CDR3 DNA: TGCGCCAGCAGCTTGAGCGGGACCGTTGAGCAGTTCTTC
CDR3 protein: CASSLSGTVEQFF

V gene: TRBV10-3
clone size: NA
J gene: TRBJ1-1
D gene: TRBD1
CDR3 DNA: TGTGCCATCAGTGACTCTCGGACAGGGAACACTGAAGCTTTCTTT
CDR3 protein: CAISDSRTGNTEAFF

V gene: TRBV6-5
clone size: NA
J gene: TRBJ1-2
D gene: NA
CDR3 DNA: TGTGCCAGCGGGACGGGGGGCGTCTATGGCTACACCTTC
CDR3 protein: CASGTGGVYGYTF

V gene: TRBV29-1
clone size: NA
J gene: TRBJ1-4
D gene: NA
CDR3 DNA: TGCAGCGTAGCCACAGGGTTCCCCAATGAAAAACTGTTTTTT
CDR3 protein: CSVATGFPNEKLFF